This record looks at one T cell receptor beta chain sequence and its context. The assay was immunoSEQ multiplex PCR, and TCRdb's table has in-frame clones only and misses some. The repertoire consists of tens of thousands of clones, with around nine tenths occurring once and the leading ten covering around 13%. The data were taken from a study of blood T cell repertoires in COVID-19. V was shortened by 5 bases and J by 7 bases, with 23 bases between the two germline ends. The length of the CDR3 is 16 residues. Germline CDR1 is MDHEN and CDR2 is SYDVKM. This clonotype originated in a man between 65 and 80 years old with active or convalescent COVID-19. The sequencing sample was made of peripheral blood. The V call is TRBV28, the J call TRBJ1-2, with D maybe TRBD1 (5 bases). For the CDR3, the DNA is TGTGCCAGCAGTATTACGGGGATTGGGACTTTAGGTGGCTACACCTTC. Encoded protein: CASSITGIGTLGGYTF.